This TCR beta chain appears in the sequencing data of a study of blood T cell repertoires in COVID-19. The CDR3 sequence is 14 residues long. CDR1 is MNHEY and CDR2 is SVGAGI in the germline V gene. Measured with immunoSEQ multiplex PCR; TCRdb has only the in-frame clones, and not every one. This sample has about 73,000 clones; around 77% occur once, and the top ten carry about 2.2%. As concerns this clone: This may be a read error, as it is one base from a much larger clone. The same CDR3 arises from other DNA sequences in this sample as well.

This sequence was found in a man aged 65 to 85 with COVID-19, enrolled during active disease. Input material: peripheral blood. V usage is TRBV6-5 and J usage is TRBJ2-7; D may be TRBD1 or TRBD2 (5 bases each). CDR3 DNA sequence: TGTGCCAGTAGTTACGGGGCGTCCTCCTACGAGCAGTACTTC. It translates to CASSYGASSYEQYF.